Sequencing of this T cell receptor beta chain was carried out in a study of T-cell memory formation after mild COVID-19. Study as a whole: Largely, TCR clusters stayed within a single donor.

In TCRdb, the 5' RACE reads were re-called with MiXCR into one record per CDR3 protein. The profile shows approximately 230,000 distinct CDR3 sequences, less than 20% of them singletons. This clonotype was observed many times. An end of the junction does not agree with germline; a read error may underlie this. Input material: PBMCs or a T cell subset sorted from them (not recorded which). The origin of this receptor is a young man who had mild COVID-19 (a few samples of this study predate the infection). Cell type and time point are not known.

In DNA form, the CDR3 reads TGTGCCAGCAGTCTCCAGGGCTCGAACACTGAAGCTTTCTTT. Translating it yields CASSLQGSNTEAFF. The chain links TRBV5-1 to TRBJ1-1; the D gene is possibly TRBD1 (5 bases). Germline V gene data show CDR1 as SGHRS and CDR2 as YFSETQ. The CDR3 sequence is 14 residues long.